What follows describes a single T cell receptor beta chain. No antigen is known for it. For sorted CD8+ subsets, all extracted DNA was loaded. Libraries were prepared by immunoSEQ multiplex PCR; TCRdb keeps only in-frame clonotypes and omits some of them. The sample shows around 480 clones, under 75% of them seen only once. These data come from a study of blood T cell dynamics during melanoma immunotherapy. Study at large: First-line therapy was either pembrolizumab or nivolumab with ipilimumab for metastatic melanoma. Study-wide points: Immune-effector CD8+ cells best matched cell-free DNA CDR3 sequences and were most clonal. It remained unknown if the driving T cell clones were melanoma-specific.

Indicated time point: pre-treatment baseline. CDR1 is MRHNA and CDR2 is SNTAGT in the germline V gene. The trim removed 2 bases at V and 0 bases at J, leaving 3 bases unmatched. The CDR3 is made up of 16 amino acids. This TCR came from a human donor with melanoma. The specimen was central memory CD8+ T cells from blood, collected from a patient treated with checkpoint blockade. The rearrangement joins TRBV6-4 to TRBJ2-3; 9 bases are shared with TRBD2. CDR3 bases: TGTGCCAGCAGTGACCAAACTAGCGGGAGCACAGATACGCAGTATTTT. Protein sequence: CASSDQTSGSTDTQYF.